This T cell receptor beta chain is drawn from a study of blood T cell repertoires in COVID-19. About the research overall: Cohort 3 donors counted as recovered after two negative PCRs, clearance, or resolved symptoms.

Authors' processing steps: Cell counts per sample came from amplifying reference gene primers. Clones were sequenced by immunoSEQ multiplex PCR, and TCRdb holds only the in-frame ones, with some missing. Clone size and V and J calls were adopted from that table, with D and trimming inferred from the DNA. Of roughly 190,000 clones listed, 70% to 90% are singletons. The CDR3 contains 13 residues. From germline, CDR1 is MNHEY and CDR2 SMNVEV (reference sequence). V shed 4 bases and J 7 bases; nucleotides not matched to a gene: 6. Study members were between about 18 and 90 years old and lived in over 20 US regions. Cohort allocation depended upon clinical history that participants reported.

What was sequenced was PBMCs or T cells enriched from blood (not recorded which). The TCR was taken from a woman aged 40 to 50 in a cohort exposed to, infected with or recovered from COVID-19 (not recorded which). V gene TRBV27 combines with J gene TRBJ1-2; 7 nucleotides agree with TRBD1. The CDR3 reads CASSSTGYPGYTF. For the CDR3, the DNA is TGTGCCAGCAGTTCGACAGGGTACCCTGGCTACACCTTC.